This paragraph reports one T cell receptor (beta chain). TCRdb analysed the 5' RACE reads with MiXCR anew, one entry per CDR3 protein. The sample has about 460,000 distinct CDR3 sequences; 14% are singletons. The sample is drawn from a study of identical twins. This sample was also put to use in a study of yellow fever vaccine responses in identical twins.

This TCR came from a woman under 30 in good health. Material for sequencing was CD4+ T cells sorted from blood.

In nucleotides, the CDR3 is TGTGCCAGCAGACCACCGGGACAGGGGGCGAGGAATGAGCAGTTCTTC. Residues: CASRPPGQGARNEQFF. This chain connects TRBV28 to TRBJ2-1, with 12 bases fitting TRBD1. With V trimmed by 6 bases and J by 7 bases, 10 bases remained unmatched. The V gene's germline CDR1 is MDHEN and CDR2 SYDVKM. CDR3 length: 16 residues.